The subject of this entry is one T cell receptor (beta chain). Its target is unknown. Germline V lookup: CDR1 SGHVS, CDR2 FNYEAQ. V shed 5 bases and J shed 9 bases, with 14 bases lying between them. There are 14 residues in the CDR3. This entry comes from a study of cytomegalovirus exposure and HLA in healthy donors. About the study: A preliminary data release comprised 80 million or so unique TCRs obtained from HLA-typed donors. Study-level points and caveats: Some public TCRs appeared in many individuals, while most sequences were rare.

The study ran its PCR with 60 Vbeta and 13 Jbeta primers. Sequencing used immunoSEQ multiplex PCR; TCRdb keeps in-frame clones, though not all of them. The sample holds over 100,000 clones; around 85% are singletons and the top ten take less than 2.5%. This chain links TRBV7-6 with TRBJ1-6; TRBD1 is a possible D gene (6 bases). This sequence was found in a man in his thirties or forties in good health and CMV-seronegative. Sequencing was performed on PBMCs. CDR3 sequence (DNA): TGTGCCAGCAGCGAAGCAGGGGCGGGTTCACCCCTCCACTTT. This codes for CASSEAGAGSPLHF.